The rows below give T cell receptor beta chains drawn from one sample of a study of T cell changes during pregnancy in multiple sclerosis. Method: immunoSEQ multiplex PCR; TCRdb's copy keeps in-frame clones and lacks some. This table holds about 130,000 clones, roughly 95% found once. Material: peripheral blood, obtained after pregnancy. The receptor source for this set is a female donor with multiple sclerosis, enrolled in a pregnancy study. Each CDR3 is given with its conserved first and last residue. A D gene is named only where the DNA matches it firmly. Clone sizes are given selectively: once, few, many, or a class where the clone is expanded.

D gene,J gene,clone size,V gene,CDR3 DNA,CDR3 protein
-,TRBJ2-3,-,TRBV15,TGTGCCACCAGCAGGGACGGGAGAACAGATACGCAGTATTTT,CATSRDGRTDTQYF
TRBD2,TRBJ2-1,-,TRBV11-3,TGTGCCAGCAGCTTACGCGGCGGGAGTTCCTACAATGAGCAGTTCTTC,CASSLRGGSSYNEQFF
TRBD1,TRBJ2-1,-,TRBV25-1,TGTGCCAGCAGTGCCCCCTGGACAGGGTTATCCTACAATGAGCAGTTCTTC,CASSAPWTGLSYNEQFF
-,TRBJ2-1,-,TRBV5-8,TGTGCCAGCTTGGCTAGCCGAGGGTTCTTC,CASLASRGFF
TRBD2,TRBJ2-3,-,TRBV5-1,TGCGCCAGCAGCTCCAGGGGAACTAGCGGGAGGGCAGATACGCAGTATTTT,CASSSRGTSGRADTQYF
TRBD2,TRBJ2-7,-,TRBV27,TGTGCCAGCAGTTCGGGAGGGACTAGCTTCTACGAGCAGTACTTC,CASSSGGTSFYEQYF
-,TRBJ2-1,-,TRBV5-1,TGCGCCAGCAGCTTTCAAACGAGGATAAACAATGAGCAGTTCTTC,CASSFQTRINNEQFF
-,TRBJ2-2,-,TRBV11-2,TGTGCCAGCAGCTTAGTCCCGGGAGCGGGCGGGGAGCTGTTTTTT,CASSLVPGAGGELFF
TRBD1,TRBJ2-5,-,TRBV7-2,TGTGCCAGCAGCCGGGGACAGGGCGGCCAAACCCAGTACTTC,CASSRGQGGQTQYF
TRBD1,TRBJ2-7,-,TRBV7-2,TGTGCCAGCAGCTTAGAACCGGGACAGGGTCACGAGCAGTACTTC,CASSLEPGQGHEQYF
TRBD1,TRBJ2-7,-,TRBV7-8,TGTGCCAGCAGCTTAGAGGGACAGCACTCCTACGAGCAGTACTTC,CASSLEGQHSYEQYF
-,TRBJ1-3,-,TRBV18,TGTGCCAGCTCACCGGGCAGCTCTGGAAACACCATATATTTT,CASSPGSSGNTIYF
-,TRBJ2-4,-,TRBV5-1,TGCGCCAGCAGCCCGGAGGAGCTGATCAGGGGAAACATTCAGTACTTC,CASSPEELIRGNIQYF
TRBD1,TRBJ1-1,-,TRBV7-9,TGTGCCAGCAGCTTCCCAGGACAGGGGGTCGGCACTGAAGCTTTCTTT,CASSFPGQGVGTEAFF
-,TRBJ1-2,-,TRBV28,TGTGCCAGTAAGGGCGGGGGTTCTTCATATGGCTACACCTTC,CASKGGGSSYGYTF
-,TRBJ2-5,-,TRBV10-3,TGTGCCATCAGTGACTTGGAGACCCAGTACTTC,CAISDLETQYF
-,TRBJ2-3,-,TRBV19,TGTGCCAGTAGTATATGGGTCTCAGGTAGCACAGATACGCAGTATTTT,CASSIWVSGSTDTQYF
-,TRBJ1-4,-,TRBV19,TGTGCCAGTATACTTAATGAAAAACTGTTTTTT,CASILNEKLFF
TRBD1,TRBJ1-1,-,TRBV28,TGTGCCAGCAGGCGAAGACAGGGGTCGAACACTGAAGCTTTCTTT,CASRRRQGSNTEAFF
-,TRBJ2-5,-,TRBV5-1,TGCGCCAGCAGCCGGGGAGAGACCCAGTACTTC,CASSRGETQYF
-,TRBJ2-3,-,TRBV7-9,TGTGCCAGCAGCTTAGGAGCGAGAAGCACAGATACGCAGTATTTT,CASSLGARSTDTQYF
TRBD2,TRBJ2-1,-,TRBV4-2,TGTGCCAGCAGCCAAGGGGCCTCGGGACTAGCAGCTTTCTTC,CASSQGASGLAAFF
-,TRBJ1-2,-,TRBV6-1,TGTGCCAGCAGTGAATACGGGGGACGGATCTATAATGGCTACACCTTC,CASSEYGGRIYNGYTF
TRBD2,TRBJ2-1,once,TRBV19,TGTGCCAGTAGGCAACCGGGACTAGCGTTCAATGAGCAGTTCTTC,CASRQPGLAFNEQFF
TRBD2,TRBJ2-1,-,TRBV2,TGTGCCAGCATGGTTAGCGGGGCAAGCTCCTACAATGAGCAGTTCTTC,CASMVSGASSYNEQFF
TRBD1,TRBJ1-5,-,TRBV28,TGTGCCAGCAGCCCTATGTCCTCGTGGGACAGGGAAATTTATAGCAATCAGCCCCAGCATTTT,CASSPMSSWDREIYSNQPQHF
TRBD1,TRBJ1-4,once,TRBV19,TGTGCCAGTAGTTCTGGGACAGGGAATAATGAAAAACTGTTTTTT,CASSSGTGNNEKLFF
-,TRBJ1-1,-,TRBV7-2,TGTGCCAGCAGCTTAGAGAGAGGTGCAGCTTTCTTT,CASSLERGAAFF
-,TRBJ2-7,-,TRBV6-6,TGTGCCAGCAACATACAGGGCCACCACTACGAGCAGTACTTC,CASNIQGHHYEQYF
TRBD1,TRBJ1-5,-,TRBV30,TGTGCCTGGGGTCAGGGGGCCGGTCAGCCCCAGCATTTT,CAWGQGAGQPQHF
TRBD1,TRBJ1-2,-,TRBV19,TGTGCCAGTAGTATAGGACCTCAGGGGGCTCGGGGCTACACCTTC,CASSIGPQGARGYTF
TRBD2,TRBJ2-3,-,TRBV9,TGTGCCAGCAGCGCTAGCGGGAGGGCCGCAGATACGCAGTATTTT,CASSASGRAADTQYF
-,TRBJ2-7,-,TRBV29-1,TGCAGCTCCAGGGAAACGAGCTCCTACGAGCAGTACTTC,CSSRETSSYEQYF
-,TRBJ1-1,-,TRBV4-2,TGTGCCAGCAGCCAAGAGGGGGGTACGAGAACTGAAGCTTTCTTT,CASSQEGGTRTEAFF
TRBD2,TRBJ2-7,once,TRBV25-1,TGTGCCAGCAGCTTAGCGGGAGTGTACGAGCAGTACTTC,CASSLAGVYEQYF
TRBD2,TRBJ2-7,-,TRBV30,TGTGCCTGGAGACGGCCGGGAGGCTACGAGCAGTACTTC,CAWRRPGGYEQYF
TRBD1,TRBJ2-5,-,TRBV28,TGTGCCAGCAGACGCGGGACAGGTCCCCAAGAGACCCAGTACTTC,CASRRGTGPQETQYF
-,TRBJ2-1,-,TRBV19,TGTGCCAGTAGGGGCTGGACGGGGAGCTCCTACAATGAGCAGTTCTTC,CASRGWTGSSYNEQFF
TRBD1,TRBJ2-2,-,TRBV10-3,TGTGCCATCAGCGGAGACAGGGGGGGTTACACCGGGGAGCTGTTTTTT,CAISGDRGGYTGELFF
-,TRBJ1-5,-,TRBV7-9,TGTGCCAGCAGCGCGGGGGACTATAGCAATCAGCCCCAGCATTTT,CASSAGDYSNQPQHF
-,TRBJ1-1,few,TRBV9,TGTGCCAGCAGCGTAGGAGGGGGAACGGCTTTCTTT,CASSVGGGTAFF
-,TRBJ1-3,-,TRBV19,TGTGCCAGTAGTATAAGATTGGGGGCGCCTGGAAACACCATATATTTT,CASSIRLGAPGNTIYF
-,TRBJ2-2,-,TRBV2,TGTGCCAGCAGCGTTCTTGGACAGAGCACCGGGGAGCTGTTTTTT,CASSVLGQSTGELFF
-,TRBJ2-7,-,TRBV4-1,TGCGCCAGCAGCCCAAAGGACATCTCCTACGAGCAGTACTTC,CASSPKDISYEQYF
-,TRBJ1-2,-,TRBV19,TGTGCCAGTAGTCCAGGGATCTATGGCTACACCTTC,CASSPGIYGYTF
-,TRBJ1-1,-,TRBV15,TGTGCCACCAGCAGAGACGCCGGGACATCAAACACTGAAGCTTTCTTT,CATSRDAGTSNTEAFF
-,TRBJ2-5,-,TRBV28,TGTGCCAGCAGTAATAGCCGGTGGAGGGTGGAGACCCAGTACTTC,CASSNSRWRVETQYF
-,TRBJ1-2,once,TRBV19,TGTGCCAGTATCGCAGTTGATGGCTACACCTTC,CASIAVDGYTF
TRBD2,TRBJ2-2,-,TRBV5-1,TGCGCCAGCAGCCTAAGACTAGCGACGAACACCGGGGAGCTGTTTTTT,CASSLRLATNTGELFF